This TCR beta chain stems from a study of shared clonotypes between healthy human individuals. CDR3 size: 19 residues. Germline lookup yields CDR1 ENHRY and CDR2 SYGVKD. The junction had 14 bases not matched to a gene; V was cut back by 3 bases and J by 2 bases. There were no recent acute infections or vaccinations among the donors, who were healthy HIV-negative adults. Study-level points and caveats: Sequencing depth was expected to influence donor clonotype sharing.

Unsorted PBMC DNA was run through sequencing on ten immunoSEQ deep assay plates. Sequencing was performed with immunoSEQ multiplex PCR; in TCRdb, only in-frame clones are kept and a portion is missing. The sample has approximately 460,000 clones, approximately 77% seen once; the top ten hold about 11%. In regard to this clone: Its antigen is not identified.

The receptor was derived from a woman aged 35 to 49 in good health. Some clones in this sample may be carry-over from other donors' samples. This chain links TRBV10-3 with TRBJ2-7; 12 positions agree with TRBD2. Input material: PBMCs. CDR3: CAISEGLASGRAAPYEQYF. In DNA form, the CDR3 reads TGTGCCATCAGTGAAGGCTTGGCTAGCGGGAGGGCTGCCCCCTACGAGCAGTACTTC.